This paragraph covers one T cell receptor (beta chain) sequence. This specimen comes from a study of beta chain features in type 1 diabetes. Reverse transcribing all isolated RNA meant expressed TCRB transcripts were sequenced. Sequenced by immunoSEQ multiplex PCR; TCRdb stores in-frame clones only, minus some. In the table there are roughly 300,000 clones, around 13% of which are singletons. There are 13 residues in the CDR3. V lost 6 bases, J lost 2 bases, and 9 bases lay in between. Germline values: CDR1 MNHNY, CDR2 SVGAGI (reference sequence). The sequenced material came from central memory CD4+ T cells from blood. This TCR was recovered from a man aged 25-45 years in good health. This rearrangement joins TRBV6-6 to TRBJ2-3; tentative D call: TRBD2 (6 bases). CDR3 bases: TGTGCCAGCAGGCGGGACGACACAGATACGCAGTATTTT. It encodes CASRRDDTDTQYF.